This is a list of T cell receptor beta chains from one sample in a study of early T cells in non-severe SARS-CoV-2 infection. In TCRdb, the 5' RACE reads were re-called with MiXCR into one record per CDR3 protein. This table has 60,000 or so distinct CDR3 sequences, approximately 9% appearing once. Source material: whole blood. The receptor set was obtained from an adult who was a healthcare worker with PCR-confirmed SARS-CoV-2 infection or an uninfected control (not recorded which). Both conserved end residues are part of each CDR3. A D gene is named only where the DNA matches it firmly. For some rows the clone size is stated as once, few or many, or as a class when expanded; others skip it.

v_call	d_call	j_call	clone_size	cdr3_nt	cdr3_aa
TRBV7-2	NA	TRBJ1-1	NA	TGTGCCAGCAGCCCCCCGGGGGGCACTGAAGCTTTCTTT	CASSPPGGTEAFF
TRBV6-2/TRBV6-3	NA	TRBJ2-2	many	TGTGCCAGCAGTTTGTTGGCGGAGGACACCGGGGAGCTGTTTTTT	CASSLLAEDTGELFF
TRBV5-4	TRBD2	TRBJ2-1	many	TGTGCCAGCAGTCGCGGGGGGGAGTGGTTAAATGAGCAGTTCTTC	CASSRGGEWLNEQFF
TRBV28	TRBD2	TRBJ2-2	few	TGTGCCAGCACCCCTAGCGGGAGGGCCACCGGGGAGCTGTTTTTT	CASTPSGRATGELFF
TRBV7-6	NA	TRBJ1-4	many	TGTGCCAGCAGCCAAGATACGACTAATGAAAAACTGTTTTTT	CASSQDTTNEKLFF
TRBV6-1	TRBD1	TRBJ2-2	many	TGTGCCAGCAGTGAAGTTGCCGTAGACAGGGTCAACACCGGGGAGCTGTTTTTT	CASSEVAVDRVNTGELFF
TRBV12-5	NA	TRBJ2-2	many	TGTGCTAGTGGTTTGGACAGGAACACCGGGGAGCTGTTTTTT	CASGLDRNTGELFF
TRBV6-5	NA	TRBJ1-1	NA	TGTGCCAGCAGATTTTTGGGGGCTATGGCGGTCGACACTGAAGCTTTCTTT	CASRFLGAMAVDTEAFF
TRBV20-1	TRBD1	TRBJ2-2	few	TGCAGTGCTAGGATTCCGGGACAGGCGAACACCGGGGAGCTGTTTTTT	CSARIPGQANTGELFF
TRBV6-2/TRBV6-3	TRBD2	TRBJ2-7	once	TGTGCCAGCAGAGTTAGCGGGACCCCCCATGAGCAGTACTTC	CASRVSGTPHEQYF
TRBV7-9	NA	TRBJ2-3	many	TGTGCCAGCAGCTTAGGCACAGATACGCAGTATTTT	CASSLGTDTQYF
TRBV5-1	TRBD1	TRBJ2-5	many	TGCGCCAGCAGCTTAGTTGGACAGGCAAGGGAGACCCAGTACTTC	CASSLVGQARETQYF
TRBV18	NA	TRBJ1-6	many	TGTGCCAGCTCACCACAGGGACTCGGTGGTTCACCCCTCCACTTT	CASSPQGLGGSPLHF
TRBV4-2	NA	TRBJ2-7	NA	TGTGCCAGCAGCCAAGCACTCGGTGGGTATGACGAGCAGTACTTC	CASSQALGGYDEQYF
TRBV7-8	NA	TRBJ2-3	NA	TGTGCCAGCAGCTTCCAGTTCCTACGGGATCCAGATACGCAGTATTTT	CASSFQFLRDPDTQYF
TRBV4-3	NA	TRBJ2-7	few	TGCGCCAGCAGCCGAGGACTTGGCTACGAGCAGTACTTC	CASSRGLGYEQYF
TRBV28	NA	TRBJ1-1	many	TGTGCCAGCAGTCCGGCGGGGGACGGGAACACTGAAGCTTTCTTT	CASSPAGDGNTEAFF
TRBV6-2/TRBV6-3	TRBD2	TRBJ2-3	once	TGTGCCAGCAGTTACTCGCCCGGGACTAGCGGGAGTAGAACAGATACGCAGTATTTT	CASSYSPGTSGSRTDTQYF
TRBV28	NA	TRBJ2-7	many	TGTGCCAGCAGAGAAGGCTACGAGCAGTACTTC	CASREGYEQYF
TRBV28	NA	TRBJ1-4	many	TGTGCCAGCAGTTTCTCGTCAGATCAGTTTTTT	CASSFSSDQFF
TRBV4-1	TRBD1	TRBJ2-7	NA	TGCGCCAGCAGCCCGGGACAGGGGGCCAACGAGCAGTACTTC	CASSPGQGANEQYF
TRBV30	NA	TRBJ2-4	NA	TGTGCCTGGACCCCATGGGCGGAGCTAGCCAAAAACATTCAGTACTTC	CAWTPWAELAKNIQYF
TRBV27	TRBD1	TRBJ1-2	many	TGTGCCAGCAGTTCCCAGGACAGGGGGATTGGGTATGGCTACACCTTC	CASSSQDRGIGYGYTF
TRBV7-9	NA	TRBJ1-1	many	TGTGCCAGCAGCCCAGACAGCTACACTGAAGCTTTCTTT	CASSPDSYTEAFF
TRBV7-8	NA	TRBJ1-2	NA	TGTGCCAGCAGCTTAGACGTAGGGGTGGCCTATGGCTACACCTTC	CASSLDVGVAYGYTF
TRBV7-3	TRBD2	TRBJ2-1	NA	TGTGCCAGCAGCTTATGGGGACTAGCGGGAGGCACAATCTACAATGAGCAGTTCTTC	CASSLWGLAGGTIYNEQFF
TRBV6-6	NA	TRBJ1-1	many	TGTGCCAGCAGACCAGAGAACACTGAAGCTTTCTTT	CASRPENTEAFF
TRBV6-1	NA	TRBJ1-1	NA	TGTGCCAGCAGTGAAGGCTTCTCCAGTGAAGCTTTCTTT	CASSEGFSSEAFF
TRBV6-2/TRBV6-3	NA	TRBJ2-7	few	TGTGCCAGCAGGCTCCTTCGGGCCTCCTCCTACGAGCAGTACTTC	CASRLLRASSYEQYF
TRBV29-1	TRBD1	TRBJ2-1	many	TGCAGCGTTGGTGGACAGGGGGCAGGTGAGCAGTTCTTC	CSVGGQGAGEQFF
TRBV7-2	TRBD2	TRBJ2-7	NA	TGTGCCAGCAGCTTATTTAGCGGGAGTAGTGCCTACGAGCAGTACTTC	CASSLFSGSSAYEQYF
TRBV7-9	TRBD2	TRBJ2-2	many	TGTGCCAGCAGCGCTACTAGCGGTTCGAACACCGGGGAGCTGTTTTTT	CASSATSGSNTGELFF
TRBV28	NA	TRBJ1-1	NA	TGTGCCAGCAGTTATCACATAGTGAACACTGAAGCTTTCTTT	CASSYHIVNTEAFF
TRBV29-1	NA	TRBJ1-1	NA	TGCAGCGTTTCGACAGTGAACACTGAAGCTTTCTTT	CSVSTVNTEAFF
TRBV10-3	NA	TRBJ2-3	NA	TGTGCCATCAGCACTTGGAGCGGATCTTCCACAGATACGCAGTATTTT	CAISTWSGSSTDTQYF
TRBV28	NA	TRBJ2-3	many	TGTGCCAGCAGACCCAGATCCCAGGGGACAGATACGCAGTATTTT	CASRPRSQGTDTQYF
TRBV28	TRBD2	TRBJ2-7	many	TGTGCCAGCAGTTTGTGGGCTAGCGGGAGGGGTGAGCAGTACTTC	CASSLWASGRGEQYF
TRBV14	NA	TRBJ2-5	few	TGTGCCAGCAGCCAAGTACGGGAGACCCAGTACTTC	CASSQVRETQYF
TRBV3-1	NA	TRBJ2-3	NA	TGTGCCAGCAGCCAAGGGTACCTAACCACAGATACGCAGTATTTT	CASSQGYLTTDTQYF
TRBV18	NA	TRBJ1-1	many	TGTGCCAGCTCACTACGAGATTCGGGAAACACTGAAGCTTTCTTT	CASSLRDSGNTEAFF
TRBV7-9	NA	TRBJ1-1	many	TGTGCCAGCAGCTTGAAGGGGAGCACTGAAGCTTTCTTT	CASSLKGSTEAFF
TRBV5-6	NA	TRBJ2-5	many	TGTGCCAGCAGATATGGACGCGACACCCAGTACTTC	CASRYGRDTQYF
TRBV6-2/TRBV6-3	NA	TRBJ1-2	many	TGTGCCAGCAGTCAATACAGCTATGGCTACACCTTC	CASSQYSYGYTF